The rows below give T cell receptor beta chains drawn from one sample of a study of CD8+CD57+ T cells in acquired aplastic anemia. TCRdb itself ran the reads through MiXCR, one entry per CDR3 protein. The table includes some 150,000 distinct CDR3 sequences, roughly two thirds detected once. The sequencing sample was made of sorted CD4+, CD8+, or CD8+CD57+ T cells (not recorded which) from PBMCs. Source of these receptors: a human donor with aplastic anemia. The CDR3 runs from the conserved cysteine through the conserved F or W. The D gene is left open where the match is weak. Size tells how often a clone was seen (once, few, many) or the class of an expanded clone, and some rows leave it out.

V,size,J,D,DNA,CDR3
TRBV7-3,.,TRBJ2-1,TRBD2,TGTGCCAGCAGCCCCTGGACTCTAGCGGGGGGGGAGGAGCAGTTCTTC,CASSPWTLAGGEEQFF
TRBV25-1,.,TRBJ2-1,TRBD1,TGTGCCAGCAGTAAGACAGGGGGCGGTGAGCAGTTCTTC,CASSKTGGGEQFF
TRBV9,.,TRBJ2-7,.,TGTGCCAGCAGCGGACCTTGGGGCGGTGAGCAGTACTTC,CASSGPWGGEQYF
TRBV2,once,TRBJ2-1,.,TGTGCCAGCAGTTCCGCCTTTACCGGGACGAGCCCCTACAATGAGCAGTTCTTC,CASSSAFTGTSPYNEQFF
TRBV5-1,.,TRBJ2-1,.,TGCGCCAGCAGCTTGGGACATGGATACAATGAGCAGTTCTTC,CASSLGHGYNEQFF
TRBV29-1,.,TRBJ2-7,TRBD1,TGCAGCACCCGGGACAGCCTCTACGAGCAGTACTTC,CSTRDSLYEQYF
TRBV19,.,TRBJ2-5,.,TGTGCCAGTAGGTTAGCGGAGACCCAGTACTTC,CASRLAETQYF
TRBV2,.,TRBJ1-6,TRBD1,TGTGCCAGAACGACAGGGAACTCTGGAAACACCATATATAATTCACCCCTCCACTTT,CARTTGNSGNTIYNSPLHF
TRBV2,.,TRBJ1-6,.,TGTGCCAGCAGGGGGAGGTCACCCCTCCACTTT,CASRGRSPLHF
TRBV19,.,TRBJ1-1,.,TGTGCCAGTAGTTACCGGGTGAAGGACACTGAAGCTTTCTTT,CASSYRVKDTEAFF
TRBV7-8,.,TRBJ1-2,.,TGTGCCAGCAGCTTAGTGGGCTCGGAAGGCTACACCTTC,CASSLVGSEGYTF
TRBV10-1,.,TRBJ2-3,.,TGTGCCAACCAGGCTCGTGGCGCAGATACGCAGTATTTT,CANQARGADTQYF
TRBV10-3,.,TRBJ2-7,.,TGTGCCACGATTTCACCAACCTACGAGCAGTACTTC,CATISPTYEQYF
TRBV19,.,TRBJ2-7,.,TGTGCCAGTAGGGACGAGTGGTTGGCCGAGCAGTACTTC,CASRDEWLAEQYF
TRBV4-1,once,TRBJ1-3,.,TGTGCCAGCAGCCAAGATCCCCAGGGAACTGGAAACACCATATATTTT,CASSQDPQGTGNTIYF
TRBV11-1,few,TRBJ1-6,TRBD1,TGTGCCAGCAGCTTAGAGGGACAGTGGACCGCTTCACCCCTCCACTTT,CASSLEGQWTASPLHF
TRBV25-1,.,TRBJ2-1,.,TGTGCCAGCAGTACACCACAGGGTCTAGGTTCCTACAATGAGCAGTTCTTC,CASSTPQGLGSYNEQFF
TRBV12-3/TRBV12-4,.,TRBJ2-1,TRBD2,TGTGCCAGCAGTTTTTCGGGACTAGTCTATGAGCAGTTCTTC,CASSFSGLVYEQFF
TRBV11-2,.,TRBJ2-1,TRBD2,TGTGCCAGCAGCTTAGAGGGACTAGTTTCCTACAATGAGCAGTTCTTC,CASSLEGLVSYNEQFF
TRBV12-3/TRBV12-4,once,TRBJ2-6,TRBD1,TGTGCCAGCAGTTTGGACAGGGTCTCTGGGGCCAACGTCCTGACTTTC,CASSLDRVSGANVLTF
TRBV7-2,.,TRBJ2-5,.,TGTGCCAGCAGCGACGCCGGGAGCCTCTCGGGGACCCAGTACTTC,CASSDAGSLSGTQYF
TRBV24-1,.,TRBJ2-7,.,TGTGCCACCGACATCGCACAGGGCCTCAGGAGGGAGGTCCACGAGCAGTACTTC,CATDIAQGLRREVHEQYF
TRBV20-1,few,TRBJ2-7,.,TGCAGTGCTAGAGCCCCAGACACTCTCTCCTACGAGCAGTACTTC,CSARAPDTLSYEQYF
TRBV6-1,once,TRBJ1-1,.,TGTGCCAGCAGTGGGTTGGGCTCTGAAGCTTTCTTT,CASSGLGSEAFF
TRBV29-1,.,TRBJ2-7,TRBD1,TGCAGCGTGACAAGACAGGGCTACAAGCAGTACTTC,CSVTRQGYKQYF
TRBV20-1,.,TRBJ2-7,TRBD2,TGCAGTGCTAGATCGCGGGAGAAGGCCTACGAGCAGTACTTC,CSARSREKAYEQYF
TRBV10-3,few,TRBJ2-5,.,TGTGCCATCAGTGGTCGACTTGAAGAGACCCAGTACTTC,CAISGRLEETQYF
TRBV5-6,.,TRBJ2-5,TRBD1,TGTGCCAGCAGCAGCGCAGGGGGCAAGGAGACCCAGTACTTC,CASSSAGGKETQYF
TRBV10-1,.,TRBJ2-7,.,TGCGCCAGCAGTGAGTCGGGAATCTCAGCCTACGAGCAGTGCTTC,CASSESGISAYEQCF
TRBV19,.,TRBJ2-1,.,TGTGCCAGTAGTATAGGGGGAAATGAGCAGTTCTTC,CASSIGGNEQFF
TRBV19,.,TRBJ2-5,.,TGTGCCAGTAGTAAGGTCGTGGGGGGTCACCAAGAGACCCAGTACTTC,CASSKVVGGHQETQYF
TRBV29-1,many,TRBJ2-7,TRBD2,TGCAGCGCCTTGAAGCGGGAGGGTAACGAGCAGTACTTC,CSALKREGNEQYF
TRBV10-1,.,TRBJ2-7,.,TGCGCCAGCAGTGAAGGCTCTACTTTGCAGTACTTC,CASSEGSTLQYF
TRBV20-1,.,TRBJ2-4,.,TGCAGTGCGACCCTATTACGACAGGTGGAATACATTCAGTACTTC,CSATLLRQVEYIQYF
TRBV7-2,.,TRBJ1-6,.,TGTGCCAGCAGCCAAGTGATGAATTCACCCCTCCACTTT,CASSQVMNSPLHF
TRBV14,once,TRBJ2-5,.,TGTGCCAGCAGCCAAGATGCGACTGCAAGGGTCCAAGAGACCCAGTACTTC,CASSQDATARVQETQYF
TRBV2,.,TRBJ2-7,.,TGTGCCGGTACCGGGCGGAGGGCCGCGGGCGAGCAGTACTTC,CAGTGRRAAGEQYF
TRBV20-1,.,TRBJ1-1,TRBD1,TGCAGTGCGAGACAGGGGGCGGGTGGAGCTTTCTTT,CSARQGAGGAFF
TRBV12-3/TRBV12-4,.,TRBJ2-7,.,TGTGCCAGCAGTTCGCGCCCCTCAAGATGGCAGTACTTC,CASSSRPSRWQYF
TRBV28,many,TRBJ2-7,TRBD1,TGTGCCAGCAGATACGGGACAGGGGTCTACGAGCAGTACTTC,CASRYGTGVYEQYF
TRBV20-1,.,TRBJ1-5,.,TGCAGTGCTAGTGGGCAAGTTAGCAATCAGCCCCAGCATTTT,CSASGQVSNQPQHF